This entry lists 29 T cell receptor beta chains sequenced from one sample in a study of T cell repertoires in cytomegalovirus infection. TCRdb processed the reads anew with MiXCR; each CDR3 protein has one entry. Among 200,000 to 300,000 distinct CDR3 sequences listed, roughly 13% were seen once. Input material: PBMCs. Receptors were obtained from a human donor in good health (CMV status not recorded). Some clones in this sample may be carry-over from other donors' samples.

This clonotype was seen repeatedly, ten times or more. V gene TRBV13 combines with J gene TRBJ2-1, with D perhaps matching TRBD1 or TRBD2 (5 bases each). The ends were cut back, 6 bases at V and 9 bases at J, with 12 bases in the middle. The CDR3 loop spans 12 amino acids. Germline V gene lookup returns CDR1 PRHDT and CDR2 FYEKMQ (reference sequence). CDR3 protein: CASREGSGEQFF. The DNA of the CDR3 is TGTGCCAGCAGAGAGGGGTCTGGTGAGCAGTTCTTC.

The table lists this clonotype with many counts. The rearrangement uses TRBV4-2 and TRBJ1-1, with D tentatively TRBD1 (5 bases). V lost 1 base to trimming and J lost 5 bases, with 14 bases between them. The CDR3 has 15 amino acids. CDR1 and CDR2 (germline): LGHNA, YNFKEQ. The CDR3 region has the DNA TGTGCCAGCAGCCAAGGGGACGGGCCTAAAACTGAAGCTTTCTTT. This translates into CASSQGDGPKTEAFF.

The table lists this clonotype with a few counts. The chain uses TRBV29-1 and TRBJ1-1, with D uncertain. CDR1 and CDR2 (germline): SQVTM, ANQGSEA. The ends were cut back, 1 base at V and 11 bases at J, with 5 bases in the middle. This CDR3 contains 9 residues. CDR3 bases: TGCAGCGTTGAAGGGCGGGCTTTCTTT. Encoded protein: CSVEGRAFF.

The table lists this clonotype with many counts. The genes are TRBV7-8 and TRBJ1-1; tentative D call: TRBD1 (5 bases). The germline CDR1 and CDR2 sequences are SGHVS and FQNEAQ. This CDR3 region has 13 residues. The V end was cut by 2 bases, the J end by 3 bases, with 7 bases between. The CDR3 nucleotides read TGTGCCAGCAGCTTAATACAGGACACTGAAGCTTTCTTT. Protein: CASSLIQDTEAFF.

This clonotype appeared many times. This chain joins TRBV28 and TRBJ2-3; D might be TRBD1 (6 bases). Germline CDR1 reads MDHEN; CDR2 reads SYDVKM. With 6 bases removed from V and 2 bases from J, the gap between germline ends came to 15 bases. The CDR3 is 15 residues long. CDR3: CASSPLGAITDTQYF. The CDR3 DNA sequence: TGTGCCAGCAGCCCCCTGGGGGCGATCACAGATACGCAGTATTTT.

This clonotype was recorded a few times. This chain joins TRBV3-1 and TRBJ1-1, with TRBD1 matching 9 bases. CDR1 and CDR2 from the germline V gene are LGHDT and YNNKEL (reference sequence). V lost 3 bases, J lost 4 bases, and 9 bases stayed unmatched. This CDR3 contains 16 residues. The CDR3 sequence: CASSHLRTGEVTEAFF. In DNA, the CDR3 is TGTGCCAGCAGCCACCTAAGGACAGGGGAAGTCACTGAAGCTTTCTTT.

The chain combines TRBV29-1 with TRBJ1-1; 7 bases fit TRBD1. V lost 4 bases to trimming and J lost 1 base; unmatched junction nucleotides: 3. The CDR3 has 13 residues. Germline lookup yields CDR1 SQVTM and CDR2 ANQGSEA. This CDR3 is CSVVRDRNTEAFF. DNA of the CDR3: TGCAGCGTTGTCAGGGACAGGAACACTGAAGCTTTCTTT.

This clonotype has a count of ten or more. Here the CDR3 DNA reads TGTGCCAGCAGCCCGAAACAGGGGGCGCTTGGTCGGGAGGACATTCAGTACTTC. This translates into CASSPKQGALGREDIQYF. The chain is built from TRBV11-2 and TRBJ2-4; 9 positions agree with TRBD1. The V gene end was trimmed by 5 bases and the J gene end by 8 bases; junction bases not matched to a gene: 19. Germline lookup yields CDR1 SGHAT and CDR2 FQNNGV. CDR3 size: 18 residues.

This clonotype was found many times. This sequence joins TRBV19 and TRBJ1-5, with 8 bases lining up with TRBD1. Germline lookup yields CDR1 LNHDA and CDR2 SQIVND (reference sequence). The CDR3 consists of 15 residues. Germline trimming cut 6 bases from V and 1 base from J; bases unmatched to any gene: 5. CDR3 loop: CASSPDRASNQPQHF. The CDR3 bases are TGTGCCAGTAGCCCGGACAGGGCCAGCAATCAGCCCCAGCATTTT. The variable domain in full, completed from reference TRBV19 and TRBJ1-5, reads DGGITQSPKYLFRKEGQNVTLSCEQNLNHDAMYWYRQDPGQGLRLIYYSQIVNDFQKGDIAEGYSVSREKKESFPLTVTSAQKNPTAFYLCASSPDRASNQPQHFGDGTRLSIL.

This clonotype was picked up a small number of times. V and J are TRBV15 and TRBJ1-2; no clear D. The length of the CDR3 is 16 residues. Germline lookup yields CDR1 LNHNV and CDR2 YYDKDF (reference sequence). Trimming removed 0 bases at V and 0 bases at J, with 11 bases between. Written as DNA, the CDR3 is TGTGCCACCAGCAGAGATCGGGGAACTACTAACTATGGCTACACCTTC. This gives the protein CATSRDRGTTNYGYTF. The whole variable domain, remainder taken from reference TRBV15 and TRBJ1-2, is DAMVIQNPRYQVTQFGKPVTLSCSQTLNHNVMYWYQQKSSQAPKLLFHYYDKDFNNEADTPDNFQSRRPNTSFCFLDIRSPGLGDTAMYLCATSRDRGTTNYGYTFGSGTRLTVV.

In its sample, this clonotype was seen a few times. The rearrangement joins TRBV29-1 to TRBJ1-2, with D possibly being TRBD1 (6 bases). CDR1 and CDR2 (germline): SQVTM, ANQGSEA. This CDR3 is 14 amino acids long. V lost 7 bases and J lost 3, with 18 bases in between. The CDR3 protein is CSATRGGNDYGYTF. Written as DNA, the CDR3 is TGCAGCGCCACGAGGGGGGGGAACGACTATGGCTACACCTTC.

The sample holds many counts of this clonotype. The rearrangement links TRBV6-6 to TRBJ1-6; 7 positions match TRBD1. Trimming at V came to 6 bases and at J to 6 bases, leaving 5 bases not matched to a gene. Germline lookup yields CDR1 MNHNY and CDR2 SVGAGI (reference sequence). CDR3 length: 14 residues. The DNA of the CDR3 is TGTGCCAGCAGGCGCCGGGACAGTAATTCACCCCTCCACTTT. It translates to CASRRRDSNSPLHF.

This sequence joins TRBV3-1 and TRBJ1-2, with D uncertain. This CDR3 comprises 14 residues. CDR1 and CDR2 from the germline V gene are LGHDT and YNNKEL (reference sequence). Deletions cut 3 bases from V and 1 base from J, with 9 bases between. The CDR3 DNA is TGTGCCAGCAGCCAGTCTGTCCTTAACTATGGCTACACCTTC. Residues: CASSQSVLNYGYTF.

This clonotype was counted ten times or more. The V call is TRBV7-2, the J call TRBJ1-1; the D is unclear. V was trimmed by 5 bases and J by 2 bases, leaving 15 bases between them. Germline V gene lookup returns CDR1 SGHTA and CDR2 FQGNSA. The CDR3 consists of 15 residues. CDR3 loop: CASSPTRTVNTEAFF. In DNA, the CDR3 is TGTGCCAGCAGCCCAACTCGGACTGTTAACACTGAAGCTTTCTTT.

The chain couples TRBV6-1 to TRBJ2-2, with 13 bases identical to TRBD2. This CDR3 has 16 residues. With 4 bases clipped from V and 1 base from J, the junction kept 0 bases outside the gene matches. From germline, CDR1 is MNHNS and CDR2 SASEGT. The CDR3 coding sequence is TGTGCCAGCAGTGGGACTAGCGGGGGGAACACCGGGGAGCTGTTTTTT. Amino acid sequence: CASSGTSGGNTGELFF.

This clonotype showed up many times. This chain connects TRBV28 to TRBJ2-1; no clear D. The CDR3 is 13 amino acids. CDR1 is MDHEN, CDR2 SYDVKM, per germline. Between the trimmed V and J ends, which lost 3 bases and 8 bases, there was a span of 11 bases. The DNA of the CDR3 is TGTGCCAGCAGTTTCTACACCTCGGATGAGCAGTTCTTC. The encoded protein is CASSFYTSDEQFF.

The rearrangement joins TRBV20-1 to TRBJ2-5; D gene ambiguous. Germline CDR1 DFQATT, CDR2 SNEGSKA (reference sequence). The CDR3 is made up of 12 amino acids. V was pared by 6 bases and J by 2 bases, with 10 bases between. DNA of the CDR3: TGCAGTGCCCCAGGACGGCAAGAGACCCAGTACTTC. Its protein product is CSAPGRQETQYF.

At least ten counts were recorded for this clonotype. The gene calls are TRBV7-2 and TRBJ2-7, with a possible D match to TRBD1 (5 bases). Germline CDR1 and CDR2: SGHTA and FQGNSA. The CDR3 runs to 14 residues. The ends were cut back, 3 bases at V and 5 bases at J, with 14 bases in the middle. CDR3 loop: CASSFTQGTDEQYF. CDR3 nucleotides: TGTGCCAGCAGCTTTACCCAGGGAACCGACGAGCAGTACTTC. The full variable domain, rest sourced from reference TRBV7-2 and TRBJ2-7, is GAGVSQSPSNKVTEKGKDVELRCDPISGHTALYWYRQSLGQGLEFLIYFQGNSAPDKSGLPSDRFSAERTGGSVSTLTIQRTQQEDSAVYLCASSFTQGTDEQYFGPGTRLTVT.

This rearrangement joins TRBV5-1 to TRBJ2-5; no clear D gene. The CDR3 has 12 amino acids. Trimming cost V 0 bases and J 3 bases, with 3 bases left between them. Per germline, CDR1 SGHRS and CDR2 YFSETQ. For the CDR3, the DNA is TGCGCCAGCAGCTTGGCCGAAGAGACCCAGTACTTC. Its protein is CASSLAEETQYF. The full variable domain, its missing parts supplied by reference TRBV5-1 and TRBJ2-5, is KAGVTQTPRYLIKTRGQQVTLSCSPISGHRSVSWYQQTPGQGLQFLFEYFSETQRNKGNFPGRFSGRQFSNSRSEMNVSTLELGDSALYLCASSLAEETQYFGPGTRLLVL.

This rearrangement joins TRBV27 to TRBJ2-3; D is perhaps TRBD2 (6 bases). Trimming pared 2 bases from V and 3 bases from J, leaving 15 bases between. The length of the CDR3 is 16 residues. Germline V gives CDR1 MNHEY, CDR2 SMNVEV (reference sequence). CDR3 DNA: TGTGCCAGCAGTTTACGGGGGAGTTTAGGTACAGATACGCAGTATTTT. Protein: CASSLRGSLGTDTQYF.

This clonotype came up many times. The rearrangement uses TRBV5-1 and TRBJ1-5; no clear D gene. The CDR3 sequence is 14 residues long. Germline V CDR1 and CDR2: SGHRS, YFSETQ. Trimming stripped 0 bases from V and 5 bases from J, with 9 bases between. The CDR3 DNA sequence: TGCGCCAGCAGCTTGGCTATGGGTGATCAGCCCCAGCATTTT. Translation: CASSLAMGDQPQHF.

This chain uses TRBV20-1 with TRBJ2-7; 15 nucleotides agree with TRBD2. The CDR3 totals 17 residues. Germline V gene sequence: CDR1 DFQATT, CDR2 SNEGSKA (reference sequence). V shed 1 base, J shed 1 base, and the junction held 5 bases outside the gene matches. The CDR3 sequence: CSARVLGTSGGSYEQYF. CDR3 in DNA: TGCAGTGCTAGAGTGTTAGGGACTAGCGGGGGGTCCTACGAGCAGTACTTC.

In its sample, this clonotype was seen many times. This chain connects TRBV10-3 to TRBJ2-1; TRBD1 agrees at 9 bases. J was trimmed by 5 bases and V by 10 bases; bases with no gene match: 15. The CDR3 extends over 16 amino acids. Germline V gives CDR1 ENHRY, CDR2 SYGVKD. The CDR3 DNA is TGTGCCACCAGAAGTACTGGGACAGGGACAGACAATGAGCAGTTCTTC. As protein: CATRSTGTGTDNEQFF.

This clonotype showed up many times. The chain has TRBV10-3 and TRBJ2-5, with D unresolved. The V gene lost 3 bases and the J gene lost 5 bases, with 10 bases spanning the gap. Per germline, CDR1 ENHRY and CDR2 SYGVKD. This CDR3 comprises 13 residues. The CDR3 here is CAISERPWETQYF. CDR3 DNA sequence: TGTGCCATCAGTGAAAGACCTTGGGAGACCCAGTACTTC.

This clonotype was observed a few times. This chain joins TRBV7-2 and TRBJ1-2; the D gene is possibly TRBD1 (5 bases). The CDR3 totals 15 residues. CDR1 and CDR2 from the germline V gene are SGHTA and FQGNSA. The V and J ends lost 2 bases and 1 base respectively, with 11 bases between them. CDR3 coding DNA: TGTGCCAGCAGCTTATCGACAGCGATTAACTATGGCTACACCTTC. It specifies CASSLSTAINYGYTF. The full variable domain, completed using reference TRBV7-2 and TRBJ1-2, is GAGVSQSPSNKVTEKGKDVELRCDPISGHTALYWYRQSLGQGLEFLIYFQGNSAPDKSGLPSDRFSAERTGGSVSTLTIQRTQQEDSAVYLCASSLSTAINYGYTFGSGTRLTVV.

This clonotype was counted many times. The CDR3 DNA is TGTGCCACCAGCAGAGTGGACGGGGGGGATGAGCAGTTCTTC. Its protein product is CATSRVDGGDEQFF. The V gene is TRBV15, the J gene TRBJ2-1, with 8 bases matching TRBD2. The germline CDR1 and CDR2 sequences are LNHNV and YYDKDF (reference sequence). The ends lost 1 base at V and 8 bases at J; junction bases unmatched: 4. This CDR3 has 14 amino acids.

This clonotype was detected ten times or more. V gene TRBV20-1 combines with J gene TRBJ1-6; possibly TRBD1 for D (5 bases). CDR3 length: 16 residues. CDR1 DFQATT and CDR2 SNEGSKA come from the germline V gene (reference sequence). Trimming cost V 3 bases and J 10 bases, with 22 bases left between them. The CDR3 DNA reads as TGCAGTGCTAGGGACACGATGGACCCGACCAAATCACCCCTCCACTTT. Translating it yields CSARDTMDPTKSPLHF.

This clonotype was detected a few times. The V gene is TRBV27, the J gene TRBJ1-1; weak D call: TRBD1 (5 bases). The CDR3 spans 13 residues. Germline assignment: CDR1 MNHEY and CDR2 SMNVEV (reference sequence). The V end lost 6 bases, the J end lost 7 bases, and 15 bases lay between the germline ends. The CDR3 DNA sequence: TGTGCCAGCAGACGCGCGATTGGGGGTGAAGCTTTCTTT. This codes for CASRRAIGGEAFF.

The chain has TRBV6-2 or TRBV6-3 and TRBJ1-2, with 12 bases identical to TRBD1. This CDR3 has 18 residues. V shed 2 bases, J shed 6 bases, and the junction held 13 bases outside the gene matches. CDR1 and CDR2 from the germline V gene are MNHEY and SVGEGT. The CDR3 nucleotides read TGTGCCAGCAGTTACACCCCGGGACAGGGGGCCCTAGAGGATGGCTACACCTTC. It translates to CASSYTPGQGALEDGYTF.